The clone carrying this TCR beta chain was counted at least ten times. The data are from a study of regulatory T cells in long-lasting Graves disease. Time point in this sample: newly diagnosed GD, antithyroid drugs for less than 3 months. PBMCs provided the RNA from which the TCR library was made. Researchers made TCR beta libraries by using iRepertoire HTBI primers and running Arm-PCR on CDR3 regions. TCRdb independently ran MiXCR on the multiplex PCR reads; one entry per CDR3 protein. The table has about 610,000 distinct CDR3 sequences, roughly 16% seen once. V was clipped by 2 bases and J by 2 bases, with 9 bases between them. The CDR3 runs to 14 residues. Germline V CDR1 and CDR2: LGHDT, YNNKEL (reference sequence). These data were also filed under a second study, of T cells in Graves' hyperthyroidism and ophthalmopathy.

The gene calls are TRBV3-1 and TRBJ2-5; D is uncertain. The receptor was isolated from a man between 18 and 29 years old with Graves disease. The specimen comprised peripheral blood mononuclear cells (PBMCs), sampled at new diagnosis, from a patient treated with antithyroid drugs. CDR3 in amino acids: CASSQRSGQETQYF. The CDR3 DNA reads TGTGCCAGCAGCCAACGTTCAGGACAAGAGACCCAGTACTTC.